This T cell receptor beta chain was obtained from a study of CXCR3 chemokines and chemotherapy response in bladder cancer (dated by TCRdb to 2022 to 2024). Background for the entire study: The study set out to examine whether the activity of the CXCR3 chemokine system within tumors predicted response to chemotherapy in human bladder cancer.

The method behind the library was PCR. TCRdb names Illumina HiSeq 2500 as the instrument used. The public reads were run again by TCRdb, first through fastp at Q25 and then through MiXCR, and only productive beta chains were kept. Every distinct CDR3 protein forms one entry, paired with its most common genes and DNA. This sample is represented by roughly 2,600 distinct CDR3 sequences; approximately 12% of them were singletons. About 40% of the sample belongs to the ten largest clones. V is trimmed back by 3 bases and J by 0 bases, and the junction contains 3 bases that no gene match accounts for. Looking up the germline V gene (reference sequence) yields CDR1 LNHDA and CDR2 SQIVND. Reading from cysteine to phenylalanine, the CDR3 counts 15 amino acids. The only DNA kept is the CDR3, 45 bases in frame from the first base. This clonotype is judged medium-sized (0.01 to 0.1%). What antigen it recognizes has not been identified. Base-call qualities are not available, and no considerably larger clone is one nucleotide away.

This clonotype was obtained from a human donor with bladder cancer that responded to neoadjuvant chemotherapy. Here the chain combines TRBV19 and TRBJ2-3; the central 7 bases match TRBD2. The sample was taken from a patient whose treatment included neoadjuvant chemotherapy. At the DNA level, the sequence is TGTGCCAGTAGTATTTGGGGGGGAAGCACAGATACGCAGTATTTT. It codes for CASSIWGGSTDTQYF.